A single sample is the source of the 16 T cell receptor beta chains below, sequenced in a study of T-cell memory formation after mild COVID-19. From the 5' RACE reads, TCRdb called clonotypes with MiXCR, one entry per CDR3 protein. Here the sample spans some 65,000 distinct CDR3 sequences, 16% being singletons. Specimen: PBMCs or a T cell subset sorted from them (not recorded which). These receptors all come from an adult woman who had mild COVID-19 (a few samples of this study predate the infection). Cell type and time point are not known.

CDR3 region: CASSFLTGGDTDTQYF. CDR3 sequence (DNA): TGTGCCAGCAGCTTCCTAACAGGGGGGGACACAGATACGCAGTATTTT. The chain joins TRBV7-8 to TRBJ2-3; a weak D match, TRBD1 (8 bases). The CDR3 sequence is 16 residues long. The V end lost 3 bases, the J end lost 2 bases, and 15 bases lay between the germline ends. Germline V CDR1 and CDR2: SGHVS, FQNEAQ.

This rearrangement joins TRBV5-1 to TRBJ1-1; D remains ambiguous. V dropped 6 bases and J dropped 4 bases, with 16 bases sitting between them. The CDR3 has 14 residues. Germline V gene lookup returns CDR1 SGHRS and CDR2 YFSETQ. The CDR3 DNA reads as TGCGCCAGCACCGCGGGTGGGCGGAGCACTGAAGCTTTCTTT. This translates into CASTAGGRSTEAFF.

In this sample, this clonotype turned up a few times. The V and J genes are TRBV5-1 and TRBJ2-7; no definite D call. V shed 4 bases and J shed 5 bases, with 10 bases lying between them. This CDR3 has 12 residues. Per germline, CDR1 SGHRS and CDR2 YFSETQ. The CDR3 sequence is CASSPKHDEQYF. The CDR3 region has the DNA TGCGCCAGCAGCCCCAAACACGACGAGCAGTACTTC.

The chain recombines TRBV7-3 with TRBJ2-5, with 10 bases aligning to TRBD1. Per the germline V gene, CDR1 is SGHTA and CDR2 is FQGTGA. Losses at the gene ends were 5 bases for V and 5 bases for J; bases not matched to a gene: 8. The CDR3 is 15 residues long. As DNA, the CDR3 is TGTGCCAGCAGCACCGGGACAGGGGCCGGGGAGACCCAGTACTTC. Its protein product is CASSTGTGAGETQYF.

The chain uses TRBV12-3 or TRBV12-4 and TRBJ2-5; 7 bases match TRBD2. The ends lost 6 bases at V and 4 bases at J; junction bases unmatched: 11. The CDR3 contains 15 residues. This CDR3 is CASSLDLGGGETQYF. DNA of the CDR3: TGTGCCAGCAGCCTCGACCTAGGCGGGGGAGAGACCCAGTACTTC.

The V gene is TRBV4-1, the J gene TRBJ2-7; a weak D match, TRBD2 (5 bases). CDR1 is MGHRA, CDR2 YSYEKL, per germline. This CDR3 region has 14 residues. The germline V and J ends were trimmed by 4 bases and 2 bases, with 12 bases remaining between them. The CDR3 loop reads CASSPGLLTYEQYF. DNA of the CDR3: TGCGCCAGCAGCCCTGGACTCCTTACCTACGAGCAGTACTTC.

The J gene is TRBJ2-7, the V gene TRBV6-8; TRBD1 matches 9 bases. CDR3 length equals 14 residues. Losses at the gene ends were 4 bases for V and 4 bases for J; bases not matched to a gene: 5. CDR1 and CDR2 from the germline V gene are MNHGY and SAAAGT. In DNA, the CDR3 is TGTGCCAGCAGTTGGGACAGGGAGAGGTACGAGCAGTACTTC. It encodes CASSWDRERYEQYF.

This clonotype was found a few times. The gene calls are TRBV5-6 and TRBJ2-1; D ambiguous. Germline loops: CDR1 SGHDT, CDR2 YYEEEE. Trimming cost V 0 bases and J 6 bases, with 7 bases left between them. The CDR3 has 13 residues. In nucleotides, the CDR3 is TGTGCCAGCAGCTTGGACGATTCCAATGAGCAGTTCTTC. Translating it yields CASSLDDSNEQFF.

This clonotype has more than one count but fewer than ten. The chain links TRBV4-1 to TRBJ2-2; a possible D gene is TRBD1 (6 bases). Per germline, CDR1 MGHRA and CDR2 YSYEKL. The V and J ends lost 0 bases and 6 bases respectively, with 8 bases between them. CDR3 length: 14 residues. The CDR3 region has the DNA TGCGCCAGCAGCCAAGAACAGGGTTCCGGGGAGCTGTTTTTT. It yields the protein CASSQEQGSGELFF.

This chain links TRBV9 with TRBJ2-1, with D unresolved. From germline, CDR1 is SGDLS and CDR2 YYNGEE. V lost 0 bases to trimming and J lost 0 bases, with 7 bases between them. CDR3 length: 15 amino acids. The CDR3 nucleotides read TGTGCCAGCAGCGTAGCTGTTAGCTCCTACAATGAGCAGTTCTTC. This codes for CASSVAVSSYNEQFF.

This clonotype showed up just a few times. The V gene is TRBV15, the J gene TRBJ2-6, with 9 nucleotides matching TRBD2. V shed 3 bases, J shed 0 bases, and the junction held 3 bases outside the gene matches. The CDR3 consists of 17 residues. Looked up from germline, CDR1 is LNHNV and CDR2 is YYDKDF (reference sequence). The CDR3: CATSRGGRASGANVLTF. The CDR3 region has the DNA TGTGCCACCAGCAGGGGCGGGAGGGCCTCTGGGGCCAACGTCCTGACTTTC. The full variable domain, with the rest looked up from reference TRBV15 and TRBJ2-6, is DAMVIQNPRYQVTQFGKPVTLSCSQTLNHNVMYWYQQKSSQAPKLLFHYYDKDFNNEADTPDNFQSRRPNTSFCFLDIRSPGLGDTAMYLCATSRGGRASGANVLTFGAGSRLTVL.

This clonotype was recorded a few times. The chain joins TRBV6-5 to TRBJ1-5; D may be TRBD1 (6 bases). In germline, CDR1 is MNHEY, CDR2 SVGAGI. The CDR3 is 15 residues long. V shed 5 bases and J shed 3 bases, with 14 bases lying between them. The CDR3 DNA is TGTGCCAGCAGTCCCCGGGGGCAGATCAATCAGCCCCAGCATTTT. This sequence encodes CASSPRGQINQPQHF.

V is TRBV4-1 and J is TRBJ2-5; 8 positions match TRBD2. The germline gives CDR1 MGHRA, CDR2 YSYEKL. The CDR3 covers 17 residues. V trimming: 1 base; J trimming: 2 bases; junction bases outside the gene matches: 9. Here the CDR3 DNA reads TGCGCCAGCAGCCAAGTAGTCAGCGGGAGAGGGCAAGAGACCCAGTACTTC. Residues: CASSQVVSGRGQETQYF.

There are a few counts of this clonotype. The CDR3 DNA reads TGTGCCAGCAGCGTGGGGACCGGGGAGCTGTTTTTT. Translated: CASSVGTGELFF. This chain uses TRBV9 with TRBJ2-2; D gene ambiguous. There are 12 residues in the CDR3. Deletions cut 2 bases from V and 5 bases from J, with 4 bases between. CDR1 is SGDLS, CDR2 YYNGEE, per germline.

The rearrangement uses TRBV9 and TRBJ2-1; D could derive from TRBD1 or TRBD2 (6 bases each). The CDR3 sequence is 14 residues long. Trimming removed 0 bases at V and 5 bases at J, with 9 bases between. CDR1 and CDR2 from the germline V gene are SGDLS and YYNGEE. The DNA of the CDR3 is TGTGCCAGCAGCGTAGGGGGGGCAGACAATGAGCAGTTCTTC. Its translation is CASSVGGADNEQFF.

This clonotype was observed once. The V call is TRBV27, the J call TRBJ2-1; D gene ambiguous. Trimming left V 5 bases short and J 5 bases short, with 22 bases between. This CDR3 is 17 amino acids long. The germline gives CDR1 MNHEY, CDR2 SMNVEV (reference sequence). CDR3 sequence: CASSPRASAYLHNEQFF. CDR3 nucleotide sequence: TGTGCCAGCAGTCCTCGGGCGTCCGCTTATCTCCACAATGAGCAGTTCTTC.